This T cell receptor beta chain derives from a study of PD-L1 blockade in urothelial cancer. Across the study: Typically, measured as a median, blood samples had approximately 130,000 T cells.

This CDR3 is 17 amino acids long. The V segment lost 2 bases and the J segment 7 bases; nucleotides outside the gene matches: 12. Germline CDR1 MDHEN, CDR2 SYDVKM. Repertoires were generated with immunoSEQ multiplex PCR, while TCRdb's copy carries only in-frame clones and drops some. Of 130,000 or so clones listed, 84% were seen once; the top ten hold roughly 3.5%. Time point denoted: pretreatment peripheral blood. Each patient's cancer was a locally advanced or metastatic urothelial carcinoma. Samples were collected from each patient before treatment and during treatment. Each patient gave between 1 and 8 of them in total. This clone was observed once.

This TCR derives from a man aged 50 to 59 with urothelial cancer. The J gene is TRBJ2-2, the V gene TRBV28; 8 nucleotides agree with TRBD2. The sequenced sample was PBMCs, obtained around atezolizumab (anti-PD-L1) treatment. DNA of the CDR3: TGTGCCAGCAGTTTAATAGGATTAGCGGGAACGAACGGGGAGCTGTTTTTT. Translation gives CASSLIGLAGTNGELFF.